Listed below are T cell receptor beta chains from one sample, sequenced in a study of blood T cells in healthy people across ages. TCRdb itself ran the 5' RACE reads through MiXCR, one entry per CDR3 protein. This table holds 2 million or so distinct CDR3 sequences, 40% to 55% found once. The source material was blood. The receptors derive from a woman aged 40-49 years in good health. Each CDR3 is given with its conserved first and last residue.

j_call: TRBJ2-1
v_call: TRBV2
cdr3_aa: CASSWRQGASSNEQFF

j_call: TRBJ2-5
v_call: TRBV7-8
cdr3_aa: CASSLLAGINQEAQYF

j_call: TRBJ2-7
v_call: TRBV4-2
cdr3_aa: CASSQAAGGVYEQYF

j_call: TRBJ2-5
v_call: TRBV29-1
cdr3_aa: CSVEDLGGGRETQYF

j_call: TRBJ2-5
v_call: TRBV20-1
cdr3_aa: CSATDSETQYF

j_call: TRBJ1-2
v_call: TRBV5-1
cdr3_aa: CASRGLHGYTF

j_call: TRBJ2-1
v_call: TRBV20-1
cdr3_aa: CSARIAIGNNNGQFF

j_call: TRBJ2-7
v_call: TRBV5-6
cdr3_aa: CASILWGEGYEQYF

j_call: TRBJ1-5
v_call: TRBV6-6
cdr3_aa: CASSYSKGSPGNQPQHF

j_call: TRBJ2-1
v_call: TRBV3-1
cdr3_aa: CASSRNPRDTYNEQFF

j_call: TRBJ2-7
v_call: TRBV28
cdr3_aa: CASSPGSASSYEQYF

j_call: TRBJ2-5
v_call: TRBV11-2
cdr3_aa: CASSLSGGTRETQYF

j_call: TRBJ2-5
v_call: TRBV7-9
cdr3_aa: CASSRRGSGNEQYF

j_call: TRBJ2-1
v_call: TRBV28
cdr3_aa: CASSPPSGRVIDNEQFF

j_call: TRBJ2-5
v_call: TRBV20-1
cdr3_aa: CSARDLPGGGGSRPRDQETQYF

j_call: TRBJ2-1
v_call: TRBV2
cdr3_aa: CASRTGGLGEQFF

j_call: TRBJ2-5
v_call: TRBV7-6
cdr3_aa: CASSAYLRAGQLETQYF

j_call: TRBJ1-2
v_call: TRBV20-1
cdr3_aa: CSARAQDSGYTF

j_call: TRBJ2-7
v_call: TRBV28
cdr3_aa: CASSQTGRLNYEQYF

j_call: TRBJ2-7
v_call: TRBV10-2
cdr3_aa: CASSESGTAHYEQYF

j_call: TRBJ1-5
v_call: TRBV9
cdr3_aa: CASSAQGGNGQPQHF

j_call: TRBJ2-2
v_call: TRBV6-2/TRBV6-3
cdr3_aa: CASSHRDRYTGELFF

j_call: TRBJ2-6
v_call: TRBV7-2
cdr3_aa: CASRTGGVGANVLTF

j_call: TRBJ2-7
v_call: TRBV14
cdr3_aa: CASSKVGPGNPTYEQYF

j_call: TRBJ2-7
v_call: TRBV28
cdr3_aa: CASSFSQPGGEQYF

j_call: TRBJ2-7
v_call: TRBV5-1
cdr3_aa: CASSSELAGVPSYEQYF

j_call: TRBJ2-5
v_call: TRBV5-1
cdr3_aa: CASKFSGDEETQYF

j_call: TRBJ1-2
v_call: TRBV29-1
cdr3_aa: CSVSQAPGYTF

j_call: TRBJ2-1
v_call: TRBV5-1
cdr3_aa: CASSFPPNEQFF

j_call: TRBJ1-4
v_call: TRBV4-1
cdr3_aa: CASSEGEVTNEKLFF

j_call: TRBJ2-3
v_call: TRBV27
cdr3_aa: CASSPFLWDSDTDTQYF

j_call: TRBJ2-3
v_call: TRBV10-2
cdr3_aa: CASSEFELADRTDTQYF

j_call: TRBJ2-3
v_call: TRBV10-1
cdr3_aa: CASSDPKKNTDTQYF

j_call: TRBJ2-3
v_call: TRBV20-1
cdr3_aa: CSVAGGGSDTQYF

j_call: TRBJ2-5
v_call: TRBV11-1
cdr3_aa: CASSPNRDRSLYF

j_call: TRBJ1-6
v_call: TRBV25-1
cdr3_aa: CASLPTGAGNSPLHF

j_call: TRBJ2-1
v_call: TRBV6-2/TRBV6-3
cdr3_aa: CASTIVRGSYNEQFF

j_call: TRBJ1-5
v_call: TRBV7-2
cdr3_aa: CASSLGLGNNQPQHF

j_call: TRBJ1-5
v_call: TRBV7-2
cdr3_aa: CASSSRASNQPQHF

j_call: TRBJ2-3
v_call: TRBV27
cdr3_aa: CASNSPPDGYTDTQYF

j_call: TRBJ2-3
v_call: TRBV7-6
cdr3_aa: CASSLVATGLRRDTQYF

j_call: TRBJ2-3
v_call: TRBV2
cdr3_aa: CASTERRDTQYF

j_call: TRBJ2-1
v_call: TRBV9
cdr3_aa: CASSEPPSGEQFF

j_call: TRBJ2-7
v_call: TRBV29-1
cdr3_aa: CSVGSGSGAFYEQYF

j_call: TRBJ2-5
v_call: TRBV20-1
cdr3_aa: CSAPETQYF

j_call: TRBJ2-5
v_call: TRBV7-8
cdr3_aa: CASSHGTGLLETQYF

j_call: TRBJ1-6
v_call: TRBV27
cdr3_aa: CASGPGVPPSPLHF